Listed here is a single T cell receptor (beta chain). This sample is drawn from a study of blood T cell repertoires in COVID-19. The assay was immunoSEQ multiplex PCR, and TCRdb's table has in-frame clones only and misses some. The sample consists of under 450,000 clones, 88% of them appearing once. Germline V gives CDR1 SGHRS, CDR2 YFSETQ. The length of the CDR3 is 14 residues. The ends were cut back, 2 bases at V and 4 bases at J, with 10 bases in the middle. Seattle researchers signed up patients amid active infection and tracked them longitudinally. Material for sequencing was peripheral blood. The origin of this receptor is a woman in her forties or fifties with COVID-19, enrolled during active disease. The chain joins TRBV5-1 to TRBJ2-1; weak D call: TRBD1 (6 bases). CDR3 loop: CASSFRDKYNEQFF. The CDR3 coding sequence is TGCGCCAGCAGCTTCCGGGACAAGTACAATGAGCAGTTCTTC. The full variable domain, completed using reference TRBV5-1 and TRBJ2-1, is KAGVTQTPRYLIKTRGQQVTLSCSPISGHRSVSWYQQTPGQGLQFLFEYFSETQRNKGNFPGRFSGRQFSNSRSEMNVSTLELGDSALYLCASSFRDKYNEQFFGPGTRLTVL.